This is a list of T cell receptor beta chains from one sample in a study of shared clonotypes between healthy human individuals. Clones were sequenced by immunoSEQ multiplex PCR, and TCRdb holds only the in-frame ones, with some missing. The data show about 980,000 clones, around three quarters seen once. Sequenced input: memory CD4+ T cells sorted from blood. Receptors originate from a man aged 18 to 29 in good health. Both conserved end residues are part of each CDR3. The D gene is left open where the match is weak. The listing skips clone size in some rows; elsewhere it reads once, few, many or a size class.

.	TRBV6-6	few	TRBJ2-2	CASSYSGTGELFF	TGTGCCAGCAGTTACTCGGGGACCGGGGAGCTGTTTTTT
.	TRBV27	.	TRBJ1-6	CASSLRTWGPLHF	TGTGCCAGCAGTTTAAGGACCTGGGGACCCCTCCACTTT
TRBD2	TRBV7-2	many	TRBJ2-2	CASSLGSGGSSGELFF	TGTGCCAGCAGCTTGGGTAGCGGGGGAAGTTCCGGGGAGCTGTTTTTT
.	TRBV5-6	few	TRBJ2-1	CASSLGYGYNEQFF	TGTGCCAGCAGCTTGGGATACGGGTACAATGAGCAGTTCTTC
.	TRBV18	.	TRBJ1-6	CASSAISSGLGSPLHF	TGTGCCAGCTCAGCGATAAGTTCAGGGTTGGGATCACCCCTCCACTTT
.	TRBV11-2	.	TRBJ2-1	CASSLAGLDEQFF	TGTGCCAGCAGCTTAGCAGGGTTGGATGAGCAGTTCTTC
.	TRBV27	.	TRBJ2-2	CASSSPTRVGNTGELFF	TGTGCCAGCAGTTCCCCCACCAGGGTAGGGAACACCGGGGAGCTGTTTTTT
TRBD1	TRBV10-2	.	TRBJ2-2	CASSESTGGAGELFF	TGCGCCAGCAGTGAGTCGACAGGGGGAGCCGGGGAGCTGTTTTTT
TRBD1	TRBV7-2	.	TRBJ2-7	CASSLTGTGVGHEQYF	TGTGCCAGCAGCTTAACGGGGACAGGGGTTGGCCACGAGCAGTACTTC
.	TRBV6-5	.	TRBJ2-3	CASGSSTTDTQYF	TGTGCCAGCGGGTCGAGTACCACAGATACGCAGTATTTT
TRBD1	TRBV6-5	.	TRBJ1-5	CASGQGQGWRPQHF	TGTGCCAGCGGCCAAGGACAGGGATGGAGGCCCCAGCATTTT
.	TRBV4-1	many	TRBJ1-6	CASSQDEGSSGRGGNSPLHF	TGCGCCAGCAGCCAAGATGAAGGGTCGTCGGGGAGGGGTGGAAATTCACCCCTCCACTTT
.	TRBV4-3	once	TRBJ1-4	CASSPRGEVNEKLFF	TGCGCCAGCAGCCCCCGTGGGGAAGTAAACGAAAAACTGTTTTTT
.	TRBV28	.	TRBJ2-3	CASSFTGLSTDTQYF	TGTGCCAGCAGTTTCACGGGACTTAGCACAGATACGCAGTATTTT
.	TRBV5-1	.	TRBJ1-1	CASRMGEGIDEAFF	TGCGCCAGCAGAATGGGGGAAGGGATCGATGAAGCTTTCTTT
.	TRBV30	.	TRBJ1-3	CAWSGGAPGNTIYF	TGTGCCTGGAGTGGGGGGGCGCCTGGAAACACCATATATTTT
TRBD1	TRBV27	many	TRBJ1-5	CASSRQGTSNQPQHF	TGTGCCAGCAGCCGACAGGGTACTAGCAATCAGCCCCAGCATTTT
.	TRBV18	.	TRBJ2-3	CASSPRALEGRTDTQYF	TGTGCCAGCTCACCACGTGCCCTCGAAGGGAGGACAGATACGCAGTATTTT
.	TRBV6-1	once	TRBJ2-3	CASRRLDTQYF	TGTGCCAGCAGAAGACTAGATACGCAGTATTTT
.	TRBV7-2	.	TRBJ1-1	CASSLMGQNTEAFF	TGTGCCAGCAGCTTAATGGGACAGAACACTGAAGCTTTCTTT
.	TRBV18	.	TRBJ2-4	CASSPPGENIQYF	TGTGCCAGCTCACCACCGGGGGAAAACATTCAGTACTTC
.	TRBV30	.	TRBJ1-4	CAWSFEGGYTTNEKLFF	TGTGCCTGGAGTTTCGAAGGGGGTTATACAACTAATGAAAAACTGTTTTTT
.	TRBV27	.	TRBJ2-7	CASSLSRVAYEQYF	TGTGCCAGCAGTTTATCGAGGGTGGCCTACGAGCAGTACTTC
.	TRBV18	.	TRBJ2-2	CASGGSTGELFF	TGTGCCAGCGGCGGCAGCACCGGGGAGCTGTTTTTT
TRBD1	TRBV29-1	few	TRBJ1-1	CSATTGANTEAFF	TGCAGCGCAACGACAGGGGCGAACACTGAAGCTTTCTTT
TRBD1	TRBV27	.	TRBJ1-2	CASSIGQGWYGYTF	TGTGCCAGCAGTATCGGACAGGGTTGGTATGGCTACACCTTC
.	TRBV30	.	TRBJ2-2	CAWMRTDTGELFF	TGTGCCTGGATGAGGACCGACACCGGGGAGCTGTTTTTT
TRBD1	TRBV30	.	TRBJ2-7	CAWSVPGQMYEQYF	TGTGCCTGGAGTGTACCGGGACAGATGTACGAGCAGTACTTC
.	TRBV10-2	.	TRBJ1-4	CASSESSVDLRGKLFF	TGCGCCAGCAGTGAGTCCTCGGTGGATCTTCGGGGCAAACTGTTTTTT
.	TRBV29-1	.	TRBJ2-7	CSVRAGVGSYEQYF	TGCAGCGTAAGGGCCGGGGTTGGGTCCTACGAGCAGTACTTC
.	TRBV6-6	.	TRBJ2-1	CASSWGQSYNEQFF	TGTGCCAGCTCTTGGGGGCAGAGCTACAATGAGCAGTTCTTC
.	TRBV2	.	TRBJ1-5	CASSGTGVQPQHF	TGTGCCAGCAGTGGAACAGGAGTTCAACCCCAGCATTTT
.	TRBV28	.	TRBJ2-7	CASSLFGTIGSYEQYF	TGTGCCAGCAGTTTATTTGGGACAATCGGCTCCTACGAGCAGTACTTC
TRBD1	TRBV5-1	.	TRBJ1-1	CASSLRTGGNTEAFF	TGCGCCAGCAGCTTGAGGACAGGGGGGAACACTGAAGCTTTCTTT
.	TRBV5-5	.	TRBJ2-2	CASSQAQGGIPGELFF	TGTGCCAGCAGCCAAGCACAGGGCGGAATTCCCGGGGAGCTGTTTTTT
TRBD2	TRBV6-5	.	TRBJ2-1	CASSSGGRAQFF	TGTGCCAGCAGTTCCGGGGGGAGGGCGCAGTTCTTC
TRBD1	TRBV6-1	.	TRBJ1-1	CASSYGQGGTEAFF	TGTGCCAGCAGCTACGGACAGGGAGGCACTGAAGCTTTCTTT
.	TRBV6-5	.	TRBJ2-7	CASSSRGEGYEQYF	TGTGCCAGCAGTTCCAGGGGCGAAGGGTACGAGCAGTACTTC